Below, 28 T cell receptor beta chains from the same sample are listed, as sequenced in a study of cytomegalovirus exposure and HLA in healthy donors. Repertoires were generated with immunoSEQ multiplex PCR, while TCRdb's copy carries only in-frame clones and drops some. This table has fewer than 80,000 clones, around 96% appearing once. Sequenced input: PBMCs. These receptors all stem from a woman aged 18-29 years in good health and CMV-seropositive.

This sequence joins TRBV5-1 and TRBJ1-2; D possibly corresponds to TRBD1 (5 bases). Germline loops: CDR1 SGHRS, CDR2 YFSETQ. The CDR3 loop spans 15 amino acids. V lost 2 bases to trimming and J lost 2 bases, with 13 bases between them. The CDR3 coding sequence is TGCGCCAGCAGCTTTTGGTCTACAGGAAACTATGGCTACACCTTC. This gives the protein CASSFWSTGNYGYTF.

This rearrangement joins TRBV10-3 to TRBJ1-5; TRBD1 is a possible D gene (5 bases). The CDR3 is made up of 14 amino acids. The V gene lost 4 bases and the J gene lost 1 base, with 8 bases spanning the gap. From germline, CDR1 is ENHRY and CDR2 SYGVKD. The chain's CDR3 is CAISVSGSNQPQHF. For the CDR3, the DNA is TGTGCCATCAGTGTTTCAGGGAGCAATCAGCCCCAGCATTTT.

The J gene is TRBJ2-1, the V gene TRBV27; 11 bases align to TRBD2. The CDR3 has 16 residues. The germline gives CDR1 MNHEY, CDR2 SMNVEV (reference sequence). The V segment lost 4 bases and the J segment 4 bases; nucleotides outside the gene matches: 6. The CDR3 here is CASSSPGTSGYNEQFF. The DNA for the CDR3 is TGTGCCAGCAGTTCCCCCGGGACTAGCGGTTACAATGAGCAGTTCTTC.

The chain has TRBV25-1 and TRBJ2-7; a possible D gene is TRBD1 (5 bases). V lost 4 bases and J lost 4, with 14 bases in between. Germline V gene data show CDR1 as MGHDK and CDR2 as SYGVNS. The CDR3 runs 14 residues. The CDR3, as DNA: TGTGCCAGCAGTGTTGAGGACAAAACTTACGAGCAGTACTTC. Translating it yields CASSVEDKTYEQYF.

This chain uses TRBV5-4 with TRBJ2-5, with D tentatively TRBD1 (5 bases). The CDR3 sequence is 14 residues long. Trimming cost V 1 base and J 2 bases, with 9 bases left between them. Germline CDR1 reads SGHNT; CDR2 reads YYREEE (reference sequence). This CDR3 is CASSLKGAQETQYF. DNA for the CDR3: TGTGCCAGCAGCTTGAAAGGGGCACAAGAGACCCAGTACTTC.

The count of this clone is one. The gene calls are TRBV5-1 and TRBJ2-3; 7 bases align to TRBD2. This CDR3 comprises 16 residues. Trimming took 1 base from V and 0 from J; bases not matched to a gene: 5. Germline V gene lookup returns CDR1 SGHRS and CDR2 YFSETQ. CDR3 sequence: CASSLRVAGSTDTQYF. In DNA, the CDR3 is TGCGCCAGCAGCTTGAGAGTAGCGGGTAGCACAGATACGCAGTATTTT. The full variable domain, completed using reference TRBV5-1 and TRBJ2-3, is KAGVTQTPRYLIKTRGQQVTLSCSPISGHRSVSWYQQTPGQGLQFLFEYFSETQRNKGNFPGRFSGRQFSNSRSEMNVSTLELGDSALYLCASSLRVAGSTDTQYFGPGTRLTVL.

This chain uses TRBV4-2 with TRBJ2-7, with 12 positions matching TRBD2. The V gene end was trimmed by 4 bases and the J gene end by 2 bases; junction bases not matched to a gene: 6. CDR1 LGHNA and CDR2 YNFKEQ come from the germline V gene. The CDR3 sequence is 16 residues long. The CDR3 DNA reads as TGTGCCAGCAGCCCCCCCGGACTAGCGGGACCCTACGAGCAGTACTTC. Translated: CASSPPGLAGPYEQYF.

This rearrangement joins TRBV7-2 to TRBJ2-1, with D unclear. V was pared by 1 base and J by 8 bases, with 9 bases between. CDR3 length: 13 residues. Germline-derived CDR1 and CDR2 are SGHTA and FQGNSA. The CDR3 spells CASSLVEAHEQFF. Here the CDR3 DNA reads TGTGCCAGCAGCTTAGTAGAGGCACATGAGCAGTTCTTC.

V gene TRBV28 combines with J gene TRBJ2-3; TRBD2 agrees at 9 bases. This CDR3 is 18 amino acids long. Germline V CDR1 and CDR2: MDHEN, SYDVKM. V dropped 4 bases and J dropped 6; count of bases not matched to a gene: 17. The CDR3 nucleotides are TGTGCCAGCAGTTCACCCCGGGGTAGCGGGAGCAACGGGGATACGCAGTATTTT. Its translation: CASSSPRGSGSNGDTQYF.

V and J are TRBV7-9 and TRBJ2-5, with TRBD2 matching 12 bases. This CDR3 contains 15 residues. V lost 1 base and J lost 4; bases outside the gene matches: 1. Germline-derived CDR1 and CDR2 are SEHNR and FQNEAQ (reference sequence). The CDR3 DNA reads TGTGCCAGCAGCTTAGGACTAGCGGGAGCAGAGACCCAGTACTTC. The encoded protein is CASSLGLAGAETQYF.

V usage is TRBV28 and J usage is TRBJ2-7, with D maybe TRBD1 (7 bases). Between the trimmed V and J ends, which lost 5 bases and 1 base, there was a span of 18 bases. Germline CDR1 reads MDHEN; CDR2 reads SYDVKM. The length of the CDR3 is 16 residues. This CDR3 reads CASSLQGGAGSYEQYF. Written as DNA, the CDR3 is TGTGCCAGCAGTCTCCAGGGGGGCGCGGGGTCCTACGAGCAGTACTTC.

The chain links TRBV6-1 to TRBJ2-3; no firm D call. The length of the CDR3 is 15 residues. The ends were cut back, 0 bases at V and 0 bases at J, with 7 bases in the middle. Germline values: CDR1 MNHNS, CDR2 SASEGT. CDR3 coding DNA: TGTGCCAGCAGTGAAGCGCTTGGCAGCACAGATACGCAGTATTTT. It codes for CASSEALGSTDTQYF.

The rearrangement links TRBV15 to TRBJ2-3, with 16 nucleotides matching TRBD2. CDR1 LNHNV and CDR2 YYDKDF come from the germline V gene (reference sequence). Trimming at V came to 4 bases and at J to 6 bases, leaving 7 bases not matched to a gene. The CDR3 is 17 residues long. DNA for the CDR3: TGTGCCACCAGCACCACCGGGACTAGCGGGAGGGCCGATACGCAGTATTTT. Encoded protein: CATSTTGTSGRADTQYF.

This chain uses TRBV5-6 with TRBJ1-2; D gene unclear. The V gene's germline CDR1 is SGHDT and CDR2 YYEEEE. The CDR3 runs to 13 residues. With 1 base removed from V and 3 bases from J, the gap between germline ends came to 7 bases. CDR3 coding DNA: TGTGCCAGCAGCTTGTCGGAGCACTATGGCTACACCTTC. Its protein is CASSLSEHYGYTF.

This chain connects TRBV27 to TRBJ1-1; D unclear. Germline V gives CDR1 MNHEY, CDR2 SMNVEV (reference sequence). Between the trimmed V and J ends, which lost 5 bases and 5 bases, there was a span of 15 bases. This CDR3 is 14 amino acids long. CDR3 DNA: TGTGCCAGCAGTCCCCGGGAGGGAGTGACTGAAGCTTTCTTT. The encoded protein is CASSPREGVTEAFF.

This rearrangement joins TRBV7-9 to TRBJ2-1; D remains ambiguous. CDR1 is SEHNR, CDR2 FQNEAQ, per germline (reference sequence). The CDR3 has 12 residues. Trimming stripped 5 bases from V and 2 bases from J, with 4 bases between. CDR3: CASSDTYNEQFF. CDR3 coding DNA: TGTGCCAGCAGCGACACCTACAATGAGCAGTTCTTC. Full variable domain (rest looked up from reference TRBV7-9 and TRBJ2-1): DTGVSQNPRHKITKRGQNVTFRCDPISEHNRLYWYRQTLGQGPEFLTYFQNEAQLEKSRLLSDRFSAERPKGSFSTLEIQRTEQGDSAMYLCASSDTYNEQFFGPGTRLTVL.

The J gene is TRBJ2-7, the V gene TRBV2; 7 bases align to TRBD1. V shed 6 bases and J 3 bases; nucleotides not matched to a gene: 11. Germline V lookup: CDR1 SNHLY, CDR2 FYNNEI. The CDR3 sequence is 15 residues long. This CDR3 is CASRPKAGGFYEQYF. CDR3 bases: TGTGCCAGCAGGCCAAAGGCAGGGGGATTCTACGAGCAGTACTTC.

The table lists this clone with a few counts. This rearrangement joins TRBV27 to TRBJ2-7; 11 nucleotides match TRBD1. Germline CDR1 reads MNHEY; CDR2 reads SMNVEV (reference sequence). The CDR3 loop spans 13 amino acids. The junction had 4 bases not matched to a gene; V was cut back by 6 bases and J by 6 bases. This chain's CDR3 is CASSGQGAPEQYF. As DNA, the CDR3 is TGTGCCAGCAGCGGACAGGGGGCCCCCGAGCAGTACTTC.

The sample holds one count of this clone. The genes are TRBV7-2 and TRBJ2-2; 9 bases line up with TRBD1. Per germline, CDR1 SGHTA and CDR2 FQGNSA. CDR3 length: 16 amino acids. The trim removed 2 bases at V and 4 bases at J, leaving 5 bases unmatched. The CDR3 sequence is CASSLQGTGTTGELFF. CDR3 nucleotides: TGTGCCAGCAGCTTACAAGGGACAGGGACCACCGGGGAGCTGTTTTTT.

The chain is built from TRBV9 and TRBJ2-3, with a tentative D call TRBD2 (5 bases). Per germline, CDR1 SGDLS and CDR2 YYNGEE. The CDR3 contains 12 residues. The germline V and J ends were trimmed by 6 bases and 2 bases, with 7 bases remaining between them. CDR3 loop: CASNSDTDTQYF. The DNA for the CDR3 is TGTGCCAGCAATAGCGACACAGATACGCAGTATTTT.

V gene TRBV27 combines with J gene TRBJ1-2; D gene uncertain. Trimming shortened V by 3 bases and J by 0 bases, and 11 bases separated the two germline ends. Germline CDR1 is MNHEY and CDR2 is SMNVEV (reference sequence). The CDR3 spans 15 residues. CDR3 protein: CASSLTGVPNYGYTF. The CDR3 bases are TGTGCCAGCAGTTTGACGGGTGTCCCTAACTATGGCTACACCTTC.

The chain carries TRBV19 and TRBJ2-2; maybe TRBD1 (6 bases). Germline V CDR1 and CDR2: LNHDA, SQIVND (reference sequence). The CDR3 is made up of 15 amino acids. The germline V and J ends were trimmed by 8 bases and 0 bases, with 13 bases remaining between them. The CDR3 DNA reads TGTGCCAGTGAATTGGACAGTCCGAACACCGGGGAGCTGTTTTTT. Translated, it gives CASELDSPNTGELFF.

V and J are TRBV7-2 and TRBJ2-7, with D maybe TRBD2 (5 bases). Germline V gene data show CDR1 as SGHTA and CDR2 as FQGNSA. This CDR3 contains 16 residues. Trimming took off 1 base at V and 2 bases at J, with 15 bases between the two ends. CDR3 sequence reads: CASSLESGSDTYEQYF. CDR3 in DNA: TGTGCCAGCAGCTTAGAATCGGGTAGCGATACCTACGAGCAGTACTTC.

About this clone itself: Its ends do not fully match the called genes, so a read error is possible. The chain links TRBV7-7 to TRBJ2-1; D possibly corresponds to TRBD2 (5 bases). Germline V lookup: CDR1 SSHAT, CDR2 FNYEAQ (reference sequence). The CDR3 runs 13 residues. The CDR3 region is CASSEAVYNEQFF. In DNA, the CDR3 is TGTGCTAGCAGTGAAGCGGTCTACAATGAGCAGTTCTTC.

The gene calls are TRBV5-1 and TRBJ2-5, with 10 positions matching TRBD2. Germline CDR1 and CDR2: SGHRS and YFSETQ. CDR3 length: 16 amino acids. Trimming cost V 3 bases and J 5 bases; bases outside gene matches: 10. CDR3 sequence reads: CASSSLAGGTGETQYF. In DNA, the CDR3 is TGCGCCAGCAGCTCGTTAGCGGGAGGAACGGGGGAGACCCAGTACTTC.

The chain has TRBV5-6 and TRBJ2-5, with no clear D. V was clipped by 2 bases and J by 6 bases, with 5 bases between them. From germline, CDR1 is SGHDT and CDR2 YYEEEE. The CDR3 length is 11 residues. In nucleotides, the CDR3 is TGTGCCAGCAGCTTTAGCAAGACCCAGTACTTC. It translates to CASSFSKTQYF.

This chain joins TRBV7-3 and TRBJ2-1, with TRBD2 as a possible D gene (6 bases). This CDR3 spans 16 amino acids. Germline V CDR1 and CDR2: SGHTA, FQGTGA. Deletions cut 1 base from V and 2 bases from J, with 12 bases between. Here the CDR3 reads CASSLNSGETYNEQFF. Written as DNA, the CDR3 is TGTGCCAGCAGCTTAAACTCGGGGGAGACCTACAATGAGCAGTTCTTC.

The chain employs TRBV6-5 and TRBJ2-1; 12 positions match TRBD2. Germline V gene data show CDR1 as MNHEY and CDR2 as SVGAGI. The length of the CDR3 is 15 residues. With 6 bases clipped from V and 8 bases from J, the junction kept 8 bases outside the gene matches. The CDR3 sequence: CASSPLAGGVYEQFF. In DNA, the CDR3 is TGTGCCAGCAGCCCTCTAGCGGGAGGGGTATATGAGCAGTTCTTC.